This T cell receptor beta chain was profiled in a study of PD-L1 blockade in urothelial cancer. On the study more broadly: Reported median T cell count for blood samples was around 150,000.

J gave up 6 bases and V 4 bases, and 10 bases lay outside the gene matches. This CDR3 is 17 amino acids long. The germline V gene encodes CDR1 SGHRS and CDR2 YFSETQ. Time point described: peripheral blood 6 weeks after treatment start. A spike-in of synthetic TCR analog templates was added to each PCR. Clones were sequenced by immunoSEQ multiplex PCR, and TCRdb holds only the in-frame ones, with some missing. The table records tens of thousands of clones, around nine tenths of them present only once. The sequenced sample was PBMCs, obtained around atezolizumab (anti-PD-L1) treatment. The receptor's source is a man in his 60s with urothelial cancer. The chain recombines TRBV5-1 with TRBJ2-2; 12 nucleotides line up with TRBD1. DNA of the CDR3: TGCGCCAGCAGCACAGAGCCGGGACAGGGGGCATCCGGGGAGCTGTTTTTT. Encoded protein: CASSTEPGQGASGELFF. Full variable domain (rest looked up from reference TRBV5-1 and TRBJ2-2): KAGVTQTPRYLIKTRGQQVTLSCSPISGHRSVSWYQQTPGQGLQFLFEYFSETQRNKGNFPGRFSGRQFSNSRSEMNVSTLELGDSALYLCASSTEPGQGASGELFFGEGSRLTVL.